This T cell receptor beta chain was found in a study of cytomegalovirus exposure and HLA in healthy donors (dated by TCRdb to 2015 to 2018). Some background on the complete study: According to an earlier analysis of several hundred of the donors, about 180 million T cells yielded 117 million unique TCR beta sequences and 276 Gb of sequence data. An early release that covered several hundred HLA-typed donors contained 300 to 350 gigabases of sequencing data and 85 million to 100 million unique TCR sequences. Of the 350 to 450 genotyped donors, around 81% fell in the genetic ancestry cluster associated with self-reported Caucasian donors. The study was designed to test whether signatures of past pathogen exposure could be identified by cataloging public T cell receptors. The study used immunosequencing to profile the T cell repertoires of hundreds of subjects and linked those repertoires to cytomegalovirus serostatus. A separate validation cohort of 100 to 150 different subjects was used in addition to the roughly 700-subject first cohort. High-throughput TCR immunosequencing, statistical association of individual TCRs with disease status, and machine learning were combined to predict cytomegalovirus infection status. To study patterns of TCR occurrence, a later analysis re-analyzed previously published TCR beta repertoires from around 670 donors and added high-resolution HLA genotyping. Rather than using new phenotypic data, the later analysis identified candidate immune exposures from TCR beta sequences and from how often those sequences occurred across donors. An earlier analysis of approximately 500 of the donors applied high-throughput TCR beta sequencing to assess whether each TCR beta V gene segment acted as functional or pseudogenic. Donor age, sex, ethnicity and CMV serostatus were compiled together with the repertoire data. In a later genetic analysis, genome-wide SNP genotypes for about 55% of the roughly 700 donors were used, and that subset was treated as a discovery cohort. Every discovery cohort repertoire had been produced on one sequencing platform. Class I and class II HLA loci were covered by the typing at four-digit resolution. The number of donors typed differed by locus, with about 629-640 for A, B, C, DRB1 and DQB1, approximately 500 for DQA1, 600 to 610 for DPA1, and around 430 for DPB1. About five DR-DQ haplotypes were handled as single units for association and clustering, since linkage in the cohort was strong. Among a few hundred genotyped donors of the cohort, an average of around 240,000 unique TCR beta nucleotide sequences were sequenced per donor, roughly a sixth of them non-productive.

Libraries were constructed by the immunoSEQ multiplex PCR assay. For the multiplex PCR, a mixture combining 60 forward primers for TCR Vbeta segments and 13 reverse primers for TCR Jbeta segments was used. A multiplex PCR assay on genomic DNA amplified the CDR3 region of rearranged TCR beta genes. On the Illumina HiSeq System, the amplified TCR beta libraries were sequenced as 87-base-pair reads. Regarding the original processing steps: A later analysis tallied 75 million to 85 million unique TCR beta chains across the 700 or so repertoires, and approximately 12 million of those chains were shared by two or more donors. Raw reads were error-corrected and collapsed into unique sequences with a nearest-neighbor algorithm that merged closely related sequences to remove PCR and sequencing errors. Alignment of CDR3 sequences to IMGT reference sequences was used to assign V, D and J gene segments. For a sequence to be retained, a match of at least six nucleotides was required to both a V gene segment and a J gene segment. Rearrangements were classified as productive when the CDR3 lacked stop codons and remained in frame with V and J, and all other rearrangements were classified as non-productive. CDR3 was defined according to IMGT convention as the region running from the second conserved V-encoded cysteine to the conserved J-encoded phenylalanine. Sequences without an unambiguous match to a single V gene segment were excluded from the earlier analysis of a few hundred of the donors. In an earlier analysis of 587 of the donors, V segments were called functional above 56.7% productive rearrangements and were called segregating when the between-donor standard deviation exceeded 5%. To diagnose cytomegalovirus status from the catalog of TCR beta chain sequences, a statistical classification framework was built. A later analysis assigned V and J genes by comparing TCR nucleotide sequences with IMGT/GENE-DB human TR gene sequences. In a later analysis, CDR3 sequences and most-parsimonious VDJ recombination scenarios were assigned using the TCRdist pipeline. In a later analysis, every TCR beta chain was defined by the combination of its CDR3 amino acid sequence and its V-gene family, and reads without a unique V-gene family were dropped. In a later analysis, nearly 600 highly shared, low-generation-probability nucleotide sequences were removed to address suspected cross-contamination and a sequencing artifact. In a later analysis, a clonal expansion index for each public chain was calculated from normalized within-repertoire ranks of inferred template counts. A later analysis computed generation probabilities with a VDJ recombination model fitted to out-of-frame rearrangements, and checked the results against IGoR. Hypergeometric tests were used in a later analysis to score TCR-TCR, TCR-HLA and TCR-CMV co-occurrence, with a repertoire-size bias correction applied to the TCR pairs. False discovery rates were estimated in a later analysis by permuting HLA or CMV assignments 20 times. In a later analysis, co-occurring TCRs were grouped with DBSCAN, and TCRdist sequence similarity was added when clustering was performed within HLA-allele-positive subsets. Co-occurrence clustering excluded repertoires with fewer than 30,000 or more than 120,000 public chains, plus five with anomalous nucleotide sharing. The table comes from immuneACCESS by way of TCRdb, which keeps in-frame sequences with V and J called. Part of the clones is missing from these tables; in studies checked, under half for an unresolved V gene and the rest for unknown reasons. The V and J calls and clone size were taken over from that table, and D and trimming were inferred from the DNA. The sample table contains 150,000 to 200,000 clones; only one count was recorded for around 75% of them. About 1.7% of the sample is in the top ten clones.

V loses 6 bases of germline sequence and J loses 1 base, and the interval between the two ends is 13 bases. CDR1 LNHDA and CDR2 SQIVND are derived from the germline V gene (reference sequence). Inclusive of the bounding cysteine and phenylalanine, the CDR3 is 16 residues long. Just the 48-base CDR3 DNA is kept, in frame starting at base 1. What the authors observed across the whole study: In this cohort, only TCR beta chains were sequenced, and detectable features were limited by the absence of alpha or paired-chain data. In a later analysis, the rate of TCR association differed among HLA loci, with DRB1 alleles having the most associated TCRs and HLA-C alleles having the fewest. It was suggested by the authors that the approach could potentially be generalized to other disease states and immunological phenotypes. HLA typing was unavailable for some donors at each locus, so association tests used only the typed subset. The study listed 150 to 200 TCR beta chains as associated with cytomegalovirus. In both the original and validation cohorts, the classifier was reported to diagnose cytomegalovirus status with high specificity and sensitivity. When HLA alleles, especially DR and DQ, strongly co-occurred, attributing TCR associations to individual alleles was difficult. Correlated functional status among segregating V segments might reflect linkage disequilibrium, but an unknown experimental factor could not be ruled out. Because counts were too low, roughly 18 rarely observed V segments, including chromosome 9 orphons, were left out of the earlier analysis of approximately 580 of the donors. In a later genetic analysis, fewer N-insertions in productive TCRs were reported among donors in an Asian-associated ancestry cluster than the approximately 670-donor mean. A further reported finding was that TCR beta sequences accurately predicted the HLA-A and HLA-B alleles for most subjects in the first cohort. In vitro tests confirmed that three of the cytomegalovirus-associated TCR beta chains recognize cytomegalovirus antigens. A later analysis found that most CMV-associated TCR beta chains appeared HLA-restricted, with HLA associations seemingly driven largely by CMV exposure. Presence/absence analyses assumed roughly uniform sequencing depth across donors, an assumption that may not hold. Some IMGT-functional V segments, including TRBV6-2 and TRBV6-3, could not be told apart with the 87-base-pair reads, so those segments were excluded. While some public TCRs were present in many individuals, most TCR sequences turned up only very rarely across donors. In a later analysis, several top co-occurrence clusters were reported to appear linked to parvovirus B19, influenza, CMV and Epstein-Barr virus. Immune exposure information for the cohort was limited to CMV serostatus. An earlier analysis of 450 to 750 of the donors showed that most TCR beta V segments appeared in productive rearrangements either about 87% or about 30% of the time, which broadly matched IMGT annotations. A cluster of highly shared sequence variants was judged likely to represent a technical artifact of the sequencing pipeline. A later analysis found that HLA-associated TCR beta chains were more clonally expanded and had lower generation probabilities than equally common non-associated chains. In a later analysis, 16,951 TCR beta sequences were associated with specific HLA alleles at a false discovery rate of 0.05. V-gene and J-gene trimming of TCR beta chains was associated with a missense DCLRE1C variant in a later genetic analysis, and the association was replicated in an independent cohort.

The cohort consisted of 650 to 850 healthy bone marrow donors. Cohort members were all nominally healthy when sampled, although unrecorded immune exposures were likely present. The donor was CMV seronegative and was included in the group of 352 seronegative cohort members. Each donor provided a peripheral blood sample, and peripheral blood mononuclear cells were used for TCR beta sequencing. The Qiagen DNeasy Blood Extraction Kit was used to extract genomic DNA from the blood cell samples. Concerning this clone: It has no known antigen specificity. Base qualities were left out, and no much larger clone turns up one base away.

The chain links TRBV19 with TRBJ1-6; the D gene cannot be named for sure. This sequence originates from a woman under 40 in good health and CMV-seronegative. Sequenced material: PBMCs. The CDR3 here reads CASRVSTSSYNSPLHF. The DNA sequence reads TGTGCCAGTAGGGTCTCAACTTCTTCCTATAATTCACCCCTCCACTTT.